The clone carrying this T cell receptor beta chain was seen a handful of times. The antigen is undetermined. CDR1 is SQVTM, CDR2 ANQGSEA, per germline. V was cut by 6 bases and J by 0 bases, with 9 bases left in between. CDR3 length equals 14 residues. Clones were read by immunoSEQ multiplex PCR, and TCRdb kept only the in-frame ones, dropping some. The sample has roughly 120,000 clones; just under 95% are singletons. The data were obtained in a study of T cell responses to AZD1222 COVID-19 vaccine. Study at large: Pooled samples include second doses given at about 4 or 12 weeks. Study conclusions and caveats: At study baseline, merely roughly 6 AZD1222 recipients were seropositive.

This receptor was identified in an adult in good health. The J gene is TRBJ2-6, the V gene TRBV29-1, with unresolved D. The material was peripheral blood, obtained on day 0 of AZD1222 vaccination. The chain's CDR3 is CSVCGGSGANVLTF. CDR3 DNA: TGCAGCGTCTGTGGCGGCTCTGGGGCCAACGTCCTGACTTTC.